Listed here are 22 T cell receptor beta chains from one sample, sequenced in a study of blood T cell repertoires in COVID-19 (dated by TCRdb to the early 2020s). The library was generated by the immunoSEQ multiplex PCR assay. What TCRdb holds here is the immuneACCESS table cut down to in-frame rearrangements. Part of the clones is not present; checked against another copy, under half of the missing clones reflect an unresolved V gene, and the others are unexplained. The sample contains a few hundred thousand clones, approximately 90% of them found a single time. The leading ten clones occupy about 6% of the sample. Sequencing input: peripheral blood. The source is a man in his 60s who had recovered from COVID-19.

This sequence joins TRBV18 and TRBJ1-2, with D tentatively TRBD1 (6 bases). V shed 3 bases and J shed 7 bases, with 15 bases lying between them. From germline, CDR1 is KGHSH and CDR2 LQKENI. The CDR3 length is 14 residues. The CDR3 nucleotides read TGTGCCAGCTCACCGAGGGGGGGCTTTGGTGGCTACACCTTC. This translates into CASSPRGGFGGYTF.

The chain employs TRBV7-2 and TRBJ2-5; 11 nucleotides line up with TRBD2. J lost 1 base, V lost 2 bases, and 12 bases had no gene match. Germline CDR1 SGHTA, CDR2 FQGNSA. The CDR3 runs to 19 residues. In DNA, the CDR3 is TGTGCCAGCAGCTTATACCCAACCTCGGGACTAGCGGCCCAAGAGACCCAGTACTTC. Its protein product is CASSLYPTSGLAAQETQYF.

The V and J genes are TRBV6-6 and TRBJ1-2, with TRBD1 matching 8 bases. V was clipped by 3 bases and J by 7 bases; unmatched bases: 7. The CDR3 is 14 residues long. CDR1 and CDR2 (germline): MNHNY, SVGAGI (reference sequence). CDR3 nucleotides: TGTGCCAGCAGTTATGGGCAGGGGGCGCGTGGCTACACCTTC. Translated, it gives CASSYGQGARGYTF.

The V call is TRBV4-2, the J call TRBJ1-2; 9 bases map to TRBD1. V gave up 3 bases and J gave up 5 bases; unmatched junction bases: 10. The CDR3 covers 16 residues. Germline-derived CDR1 and CDR2 are LGHNA and YNFKEQ. DNA of the CDR3: TGTGCCAGCAGCCAGACTAGGGGACAGGGATTTTATGGCTACACCTTC. Its translation: CASSQTRGQGFYGYTF.

The V gene is TRBV14, the J gene TRBJ1-5; no clear D gene. The V and J ends lost 5 bases and 3 bases respectively, with 17 bases between them. Germline V lookup: CDR1 SGHDN, CDR2 FVKESK. The CDR3 is 16 residues long. CDR3 bases: TGTGCCAGCAGCGGAGGTGGAGGGCTTAACAATCAGCCCCAGCATTTT. Encoded protein: CASSGGGGLNNQPQHF.

This chain uses TRBV5-1 with TRBJ1-2; a weak D match, TRBD1 (5 bases). The germline gives CDR1 SGHRS, CDR2 YFSETQ. The CDR3 loop spans 15 amino acids. The ends were cut back, 6 bases at V and 7 bases at J, with 22 bases in the middle. The CDR3 sequence: CASKYPQGKKTGYTF. In DNA, the CDR3 is TGCGCCAGCAAATATCCCCAGGGAAAGAAGACTGGCTACACCTTC.

This sequence joins TRBV5-6 and TRBJ2-1; no clear D gene. V was trimmed by 0 bases and J by 7 bases, leaving 14 bases between them. Germline lookup yields CDR1 SGHDT and CDR2 YYEEEE. The CDR3 totals 15 residues. The DNA for the CDR3 is TGTGCCAGCAGCTTGGATGGCAGCGCCCAGAATGAGCAGTTCTTC. This encodes CASSLDGSAQNEQFF. The full variable domain, rest sourced from reference TRBV5-6 and TRBJ2-1, is DAGVTQSPTHLIKTRGQQVTLRCSPKSGHDTVSWYQQALGQGPQFIFQYYEEEERQRGNFPDRFSGHQFPNYSSELNVNALLLGDSALYLCASSLDGSAQNEQFFGPGTRLTVL.

This chain uses TRBV7-9 with TRBJ1-1; unclear D gene. The CDR3 spans 14 residues. Germline loops: CDR1 SEHNR, CDR2 FQNEAQ (reference sequence). V shed 0 bases and J shed 7 bases, with 12 bases lying between them. CDR3 amino acids: CASSLAAGLYEAFF. The CDR3 nucleotides are TGTGCCAGCAGCTTAGCCGCAGGCTTATATGAAGCTTTCTTT.

The CDR3 DNA reads as TGTGCCAGTAGTAAATCGGGACTAGCGGGAGGATCTAGCTCCTACGAGCAGTACTTC. Translating gives CASSKSGLAGGSSSYEQYF. This chain uses TRBV19 with TRBJ2-7, with 15 nucleotides matching TRBD2. In germline, CDR1 is LNHDA, CDR2 SQIVND (reference sequence). This CDR3 has 19 residues. Losses at the gene ends were 4 bases for V and 0 bases for J; bases not matched to a gene: 10.

V gene TRBV11-2 combines with J gene TRBJ2-7; 8 bases match TRBD2. The trim removed 5 bases at V and 3 bases at J, leaving 9 bases unmatched. This CDR3 region has 15 residues. CDR1 and CDR2 from the germline V gene are SGHAT and FQNNGV. In nucleotides, the CDR3 is TGTGCCAGCAGCCCCCCCGGACGGGGGGGCTACGAGCAGTACTTC. Its translation is CASSPPGRGGYEQYF.

This chain joins TRBV11-1 and TRBJ1-6, with unresolved D. This CDR3 region has 13 residues. The V and J ends lost 4 bases and 3 bases respectively, with 4 bases between them. Germline CDR1 is SGHAT and CDR2 is FQDESV (reference sequence). The CDR3 DNA sequence: TGTGCCAGCAGCTATCGCTATAATTCACCCCTCCACTTT. It yields the protein CASSYRYNSPLHF.

The chain links TRBV7-2 to TRBJ2-3; TRBD2 matches 16 bases. Germline CDR1 SGHTA, CDR2 FQGNSA. The CDR3 extends over 16 amino acids. The trim removed 2 bases at V and 6 bases at J, leaving 2 bases unmatched. CDR3 in amino acids: CASSLMGLAGGDTQYF. The CDR3 nucleotides are TGTGCCAGCAGCTTAATGGGACTAGCGGGGGGGGATACGCAGTATTTT. Using reference TRBV7-2 and TRBJ2-3 for the parts outside the CDR3, the full variable domain is GAGVSQSPSNKVTEKGKDVELRCDPISGHTALYWYRQSLGQGLEFLIYFQGNSAPDKSGLPSDRFSAERTGGSVSTLTIQRTQQEDSAVYLCASSLMGLAGGDTQYFGPGTRLTVL.

J is TRBJ1-6 and V is TRBV5-1; TRBD1 matches 8 bases. The trim removed 4 bases at V and 9 bases at J, leaving 6 bases unmatched. The germline gives CDR1 SGHRS, CDR2 YFSETQ. CDR3 length: 14 amino acids. CDR3 loop: CASSPGTGSSPLHF. CDR3 nucleotides: TGCGCCAGCAGCCCCGGGACAGGAAGTTCACCCCTCCACTTT.

The CDR3 sequence is CASSWDNRLYNEQFF. CDR3 DNA sequence: TGTGCCAGCAGTTGGGACAACAGATTGTACAATGAGCAGTTCTTC. The chain has TRBV28 and TRBJ2-1; weak D call: TRBD1 (6 bases). Trimming removed 4 bases from V and 4 bases from J, with 14 bases in between. The CDR3 has 15 residues. The germline CDR1 and CDR2 sequences are MDHEN and SYDVKM.

The V call is TRBV3-1 (or the pseudogene TRBV3-2), the J call TRBJ2-7; TRBD1 agrees at 8 bases. V shed 1 base and J 9 bases; nucleotides not matched to a gene: 5. The germline gives CDR1 LGHDT, CDR2 YNNKEL (reference sequence). The CDR3 is 13 residues long. CDR3: CASSQGRQGPQYF. CDR3 coding DNA: TGTGCCAGCAGCCAAGGGCGACAGGGGCCGCAGTACTTC.

This clone was seen once. Other DNA sequences within the sample encode an identical CDR3. V gene TRBV9 combines with J gene TRBJ2-5; 8 bases map to TRBD2. J gave up 2 bases and V 3 bases, and 0 bases lay outside the gene matches. The CDR3 spans 13 residues. From germline, CDR1 is SGDLS and CDR2 YYNGEE. CDR3 bases: TGTGCCAGCAGCGCGGGGGGGCAAGAGACCCAGTACTTC. Translating gives CASSAGGQETQYF.

Regarding this clone: One end of the junction is discordant with germline, which a read error may explain. The V and J genes are TRBV2 and TRBJ2-5, with D perhaps TRBD2 (6 bases). Germline CDR1 and CDR2: SNHLY and FYNNEI. The CDR3 has 10 residues. CDR3 loop: CASEGTSSDF. In DNA form, the CDR3 reads TGTGCCAGCGAGGGGACTTCGTCGGACTTC.

The rearrangement joins TRBV28 to TRBJ2-7, with D unresolved. Trimming pared 3 bases from V and 6 bases from J, leaving 9 bases between. Germline assignment: CDR1 MDHEN and CDR2 SYDVKM. The CDR3 totals 12 residues. CDR3 region: CASSFGSREQYF. CDR3 DNA sequence: TGTGCCAGCAGTTTCGGGTCGCGCGAGCAGTACTTC.

This clone has just a few counts. J is TRBJ1-1 and V is TRBV4-1; D unclear. The CDR3 extends over 14 amino acids. Germline assignment: CDR1 MGHRA and CDR2 YSYEKL. Between the trimmed V and J ends, which lost 2 bases and 2 bases, there was a span of 9 bases. The CDR3 nucleotides are TGCGCCAGCAGCCAACTTTCCAGTAACACTGAAGCTTTCTTT. Translated, it gives CASSQLSSNTEAFF.

The CDR3 region has the DNA TGTGCCAGCAGCGCCGATTTAGGTTTCAGGGTTTATGGCTACACCTTC. It codes for CASSADLGFRVYGYTF. This chain uses TRBV9 with TRBJ1-2, with a possible D match to TRBD1 (5 bases). V shed 3 bases and J shed 5 bases, with 20 bases lying between them. This CDR3 is built from 16 residues. Germline CDR1 reads SGDLS; CDR2 reads YYNGEE.

In its sample, this clone was seen a few times. This sequence joins TRBV4-1 and TRBJ1-2; the D is unclear. The V and J ends lost 1 base and 2 bases respectively, with 2 bases between them. CDR3 length: 12 residues. Looked up from germline, CDR1 is MGHRA and CDR2 is YSYEKL. The DNA of the CDR3 is TGCGCCAGCAGCCAAGTAAACTATGGCTACACCTTC. The encoded protein is CASSQVNYGYTF.

To note about this clone: An end of the junction does not agree with germline; a read error may underlie this. This chain connects TRBV6-5 to TRBJ2-1; 14 nucleotides align to TRBD2. CDR3 size: 15 residues. Per the germline V gene, CDR1 is MNHEY and CDR2 is SVGAGI. CDR3 DNA sequence: TGCCCTCCGGGGACTAGCGGGAGTATGAGAAATGAGCAGTTCTTC. Translation: CPPGTSGSMRNEQFF.